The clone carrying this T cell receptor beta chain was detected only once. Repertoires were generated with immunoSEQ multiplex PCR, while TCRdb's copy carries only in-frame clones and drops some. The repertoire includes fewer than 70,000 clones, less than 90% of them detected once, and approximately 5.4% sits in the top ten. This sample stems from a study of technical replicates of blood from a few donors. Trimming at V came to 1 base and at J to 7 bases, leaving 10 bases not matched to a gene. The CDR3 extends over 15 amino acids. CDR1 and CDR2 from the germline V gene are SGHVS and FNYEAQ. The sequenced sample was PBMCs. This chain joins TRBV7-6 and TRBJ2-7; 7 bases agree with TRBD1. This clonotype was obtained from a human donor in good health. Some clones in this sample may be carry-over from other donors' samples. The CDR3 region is CASSLDWGQLSEQYF. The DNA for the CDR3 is TGTGCCAGCAGCTTAGATTGGGGACAGCTGAGTGAGCAGTACTTC.